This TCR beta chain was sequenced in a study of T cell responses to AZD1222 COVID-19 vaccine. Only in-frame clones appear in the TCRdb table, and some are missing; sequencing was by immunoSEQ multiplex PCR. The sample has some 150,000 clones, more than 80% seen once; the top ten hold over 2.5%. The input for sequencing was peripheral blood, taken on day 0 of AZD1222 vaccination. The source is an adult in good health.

The CDR3 here is CASSQAADSFHSPLHF. The CDR3 coding sequence is TGTGCCAGCAGCCAAGCCGCGGACAGTTTCCATTCACCCCTCCACTTT. V usage is TRBV14 and J usage is TRBJ1-6; possible D gene TRBD1, 6 bases. The V end was cut by 1 base, the J end by 8 bases, with 15 bases between. CDR1 and CDR2 from the germline V gene are SGHDN and FVKESK. There are 16 residues in the CDR3.